Listed here is a single TCR beta chain. Its target is unknown. CDR3 length: 17 residues. The trim removed 2 bases at V and 3 bases at J, leaving 11 bases unmatched. From germline, CDR1 is SGHTA and CDR2 FQGNSA. The sample is drawn from a study of cytomegalovirus exposure and HLA in healthy donors. Findings and caveats of the study: Reported performance of the classifier showed diagnosis of cytomegalovirus status with high specificity and sensitivity. A few CMV-associated chains proved CMV antigen-specific in vitro.

The repertoire was sequenced with immunoSEQ multiplex PCR; TCRdb's copy has only in-frame clones and lacks some. The table records 130,000 or so clones, 70% to 90% of them present only once. This TCR was sampled from a woman in her thirties in good health and CMV-seropositive. The sequencing sample was made of PBMCs. The V gene is TRBV7-2, the J gene TRBJ2-5; 8 bases match TRBD2. The CDR3, as DNA: TGTGCCAGCAGCTTAAGGCCCGGGAGCGGGGGTGAAGAGACCCAGTACTTC. Translated, it gives CASSLRPGSGGEETQYF.